Listed below are T cell receptor beta chains from one sample, sequenced in a study of blood T cell repertoires in COVID-19. Clones were read by immunoSEQ multiplex PCR, and TCRdb kept only the in-frame ones, dropping some. The profile shows some 240,000 clones, about 88% of them singletons. Sequenced sample: PBMCs or T cells enriched from blood (not recorded which). All receptors come from a woman between 50 and 59 years old who had been exposed to COVID-19. The CDR3 runs from the conserved cysteine through the conserved F or W. D genes are given only for firm matches.

cdr3_nt: TGTGCCAGCAGCTTAGCGGGGGGGCGGGAGACCCAGTACTTC; cdr3_aa: CASSLAGGRETQYF; v_call: TRBV7-2; d_call: .; j_call: TRBJ2-5
cdr3_nt: TGTGCCACCCTTCCCGGGGGAGGGGAACGGAGTATCAAAGCTTTCTTT; cdr3_aa: CATLPGGGERSIKAFF; v_call: TRBV19; d_call: .; j_call: TRBJ1-1
cdr3_nt: TGTGCCAGTAGTCTCTTCGGGACAGGGACGAGCGAGCAGTACTTC; cdr3_aa: CASSLFGTGTSEQYF; v_call: TRBV19; d_call: TRBD1; j_call: TRBJ2-7
cdr3_nt: TGTGCCAGCAAGGCGGACTACAATGAGCAGTTCTTC; cdr3_aa: CASKADYNEQFF; v_call: TRBV2; d_call: .; j_call: TRBJ2-1
cdr3_nt: TGCGCCAGCAGCACAGGAGTGGTCACTGAAGCTTTCTTT; cdr3_aa: CASSTGVVTEAFF; v_call: TRBV5-1; d_call: .; j_call: TRBJ1-1
cdr3_nt: TGTGCCAGTAGTACAGGACTAGGCCTTGATACGCAGTATTTT; cdr3_aa: CASSTGLGLDTQYF; v_call: TRBV19; d_call: TRBD2; j_call: TRBJ2-3
cdr3_nt: TGTGCCAGCAGCCGACAGGGAAGGGGCATGAACACTGAAGCTTTCTTT; cdr3_aa: CASSRQGRGMNTEAFF; v_call: TRBV5-4; d_call: TRBD1; j_call: TRBJ1-1
cdr3_nt: TGTGCCAGCACCCTTAGTGGGAACACTGAAGCTTTCTTT; cdr3_aa: CASTLSGNTEAFF; v_call: TRBV12-3/TRBV12-4; d_call: .; j_call: TRBJ1-1
cdr3_nt: TGTGCCAGCAGTTCTGTTACAGGGATGGGGGGCTACACCTTC; cdr3_aa: CASSSVTGMGGYTF; v_call: TRBV7-2; d_call: .; j_call: TRBJ1-2
cdr3_nt: TGTGCCAGTAAGCAGGGACTCTATGGCTACACCTTC; cdr3_aa: CASKQGLYGYTF; v_call: TRBV19; d_call: .; j_call: TRBJ1-2
cdr3_nt: TGTGCCAGCTCACCAGACAAGTACTATGGCTACACCTTC; cdr3_aa: CASSPDKYYGYTF; v_call: TRBV18; d_call: .; j_call: TRBJ1-2
cdr3_nt: TGTGCCAGCAGCGGCCTTGGGACAGGGATGAATGAGCAGTTCTTC; cdr3_aa: CASSGLGTGMNEQFF; v_call: TRBV9; d_call: TRBD1; j_call: TRBJ2-1
cdr3_nt: TGTGCCAGCAGCCCTACCGTCTCTGGAAACACCATATATTTT; cdr3_aa: CASSPTVSGNTIYF; v_call: TRBV13; d_call: .; j_call: TRBJ1-3
cdr3_nt: TGCAGTGCCGCAGAGAACACTGAAGCTTTCTTT; cdr3_aa: CSAAENTEAFF; v_call: TRBV20-1; d_call: .; j_call: TRBJ1-1
cdr3_nt: TGTGCCAGCAGCCATCACCCTCCCAGTGTCGAAAAACTGTTTTTT; cdr3_aa: CASSHHPPSVEKLFF; v_call: TRBV3-1/TRBV3-2; d_call: .; j_call: TRBJ1-4
cdr3_nt: TGTGCCAGCGGATACAGGAACCTCTATGGCTACACCTTC; cdr3_aa: CASGYRNLYGYTF; v_call: TRBV19; d_call: .; j_call: TRBJ1-2